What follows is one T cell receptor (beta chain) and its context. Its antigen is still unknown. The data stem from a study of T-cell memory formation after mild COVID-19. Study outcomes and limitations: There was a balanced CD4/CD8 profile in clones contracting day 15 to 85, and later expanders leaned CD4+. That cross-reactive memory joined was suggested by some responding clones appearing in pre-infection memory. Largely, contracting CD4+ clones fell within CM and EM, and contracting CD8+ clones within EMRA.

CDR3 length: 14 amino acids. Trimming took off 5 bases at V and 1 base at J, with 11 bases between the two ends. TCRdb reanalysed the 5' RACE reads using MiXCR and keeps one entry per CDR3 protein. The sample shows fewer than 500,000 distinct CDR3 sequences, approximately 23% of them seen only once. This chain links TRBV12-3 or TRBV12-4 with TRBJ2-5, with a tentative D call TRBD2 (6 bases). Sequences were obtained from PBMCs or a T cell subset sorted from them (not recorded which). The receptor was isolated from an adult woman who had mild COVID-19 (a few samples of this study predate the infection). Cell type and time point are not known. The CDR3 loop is CASSSAGTQETQYF. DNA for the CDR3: TGTGCCAGCAGTAGTGCGGGGACCCAAGAGACCCAGTACTTC.